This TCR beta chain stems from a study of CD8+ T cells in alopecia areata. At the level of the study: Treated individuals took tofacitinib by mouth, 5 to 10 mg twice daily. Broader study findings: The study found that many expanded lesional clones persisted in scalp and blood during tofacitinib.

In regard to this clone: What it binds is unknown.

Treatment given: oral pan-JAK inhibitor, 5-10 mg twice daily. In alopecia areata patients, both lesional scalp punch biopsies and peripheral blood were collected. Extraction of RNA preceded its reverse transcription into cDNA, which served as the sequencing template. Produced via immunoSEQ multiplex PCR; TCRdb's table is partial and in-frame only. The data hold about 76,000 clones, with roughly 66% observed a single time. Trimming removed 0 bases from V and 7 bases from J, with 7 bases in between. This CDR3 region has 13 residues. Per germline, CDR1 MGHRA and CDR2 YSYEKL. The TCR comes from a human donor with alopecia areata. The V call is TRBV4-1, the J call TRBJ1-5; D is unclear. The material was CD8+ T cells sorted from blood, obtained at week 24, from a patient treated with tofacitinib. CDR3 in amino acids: CASSQDVGQPQHF. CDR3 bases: TGCGCCAGCAGCCAAGATGTAGGGCAGCCCCAGCATTTT.